This T cell receptor beta chain stems from a study of T cells after yellow fever vaccination. Study-wide context: Preparation of fractions with low cell numbers was performed using SMART-Seq v4 Ultra Low Input. Study outcomes and limitations: Clonotypes shared by both compartments, CD4 and CD8, made up a small share.

Regarding this clonotype: Its antigen remains unidentified.

The germline V gene encodes CDR1 KGHSH and CDR2 LQKENI. The V end lost 0 bases, the J end lost 5 bases, and 10 bases lay between the germline ends. There are 15 residues in the CDR3. Template-switching 5'RACE yielded the TCR cDNA; a universal primer site and UMIs were added in the process. In TCRdb, the 5' RACE reads were re-called with MiXCR into one record per CDR3 protein. Found here are under 350,000 distinct CDR3 sequences, about 4% of them singletons; the top ten hold around 24%. The origin of this receptor is a man aged 18 to 29 who received the YFV17D yellow fever vaccine. Sequencing was performed on PBMCs, taken 5 days after the yellow fever booster vaccination. The chain joins TRBV18 to TRBJ2-2; tentative D call: TRBD2 (6 bases). The CDR3 loop reads CASSPPGAGTGELFF. In nucleotides, the CDR3 is TGTGCCAGCTCACCACCAGGGGCGGGGACCGGGGAGCTGTTTTTT. The full variable domain, rest sourced from reference TRBV18 and TRBJ2-2, is NAGVMQNPRHLVRRRGQEARLRCSPMKGHSHVYWYRQLPEEGLKFMVYLQKENIIDESGMPKERFSAEFPKEGPSILRIQQVVRGDSAAYFCASSPPGAGTGELFFGEGSRLTVL.